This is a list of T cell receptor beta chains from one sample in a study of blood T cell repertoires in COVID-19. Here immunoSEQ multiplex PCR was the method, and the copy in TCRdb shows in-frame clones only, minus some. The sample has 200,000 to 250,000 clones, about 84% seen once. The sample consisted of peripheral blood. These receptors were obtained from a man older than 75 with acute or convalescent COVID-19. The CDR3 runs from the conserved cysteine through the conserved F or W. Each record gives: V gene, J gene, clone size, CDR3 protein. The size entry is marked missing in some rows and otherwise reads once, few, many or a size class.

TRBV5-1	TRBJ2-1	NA	CASSLGQVPERQFF
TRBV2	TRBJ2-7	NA	CASSAELIGRRLYEQYF
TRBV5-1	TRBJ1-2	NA	CASRGTGAGEGYTF
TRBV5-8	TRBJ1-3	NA	CASSLYRDYSGNTIYF
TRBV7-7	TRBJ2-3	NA	CASSLGLEFHTQYF
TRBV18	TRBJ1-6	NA	CASSPLGQGARNSPLHF
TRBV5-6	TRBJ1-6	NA	CASSSGVGKNSPLHF
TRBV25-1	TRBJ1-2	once	CASSDGGYTF
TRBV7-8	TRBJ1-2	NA	CASSFGTVNYGYTF
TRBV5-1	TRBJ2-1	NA	CASSLDRVEYNEQFF
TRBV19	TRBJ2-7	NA	CASSIGTGPYEQYF
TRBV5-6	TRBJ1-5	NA	CASSWGGGGQPQHF
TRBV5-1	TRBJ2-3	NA	CASSLAGTTTDTQYF
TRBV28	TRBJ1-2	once	CASSFRGGYGYTF
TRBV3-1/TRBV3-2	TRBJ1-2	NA	CASSHRTGGNYGYTF
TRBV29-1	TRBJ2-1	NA	CSARGAGVPYNEQFF
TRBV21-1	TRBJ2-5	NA	CAGEGDSGVQETQYF
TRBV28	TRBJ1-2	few	CASRSGPILYGYTF
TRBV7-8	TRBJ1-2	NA	CASRRGGYEGYTF
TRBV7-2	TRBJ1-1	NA	CASSSRGQGASYTEAFF
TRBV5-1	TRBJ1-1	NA	CASSLDDRRYTEAFF
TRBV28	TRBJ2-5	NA	CASSFGSAVLETQYF
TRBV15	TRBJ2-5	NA	CATSRGTGHQETQYF
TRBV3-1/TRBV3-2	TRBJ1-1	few	CASQKAGMNTEAFF
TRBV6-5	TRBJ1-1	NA	CATRRGVNTEAFF
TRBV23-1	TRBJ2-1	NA	CASSHLPGLAGYLYNEQFF
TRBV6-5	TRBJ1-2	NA	CASSYVAGGAGYTF
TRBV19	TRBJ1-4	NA	CASSTGGLRSEKLFF
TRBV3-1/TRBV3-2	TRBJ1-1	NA	CASSQPQGGGAEAFF
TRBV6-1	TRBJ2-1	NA	CASSDRTWYEQFF
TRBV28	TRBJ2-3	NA	CASSPSGGRTDTQYF
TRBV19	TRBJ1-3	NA	CASSSPGDSGNTIYF